This T cell receptor (beta chain) is drawn from a study of T cells in Graves' hyperthyroidism and ophthalmopathy. Study-level points and caveats: In the blood, most expanded thyroid clonotypes above 0.001 appeared as well.

Researchers amplified the TCR beta CDR3 regions from RNA transcripts. The HTBI primer set was used in a first-round RT-PCR of the TCR CDR3. TCRdb re-called the multiplex PCR reads through MiXCR, storing one row per CDR3 protein. Among about 360,000 distinct CDR3 sequences listed, around 14% were seen once. Those patients with uncontrolled infection, other autoimmune disease, pregnancy or lactation were excluded. The PBMCs studied were ones that came from 8.5 to 10 ml fresh peripheral blood. This clonotype was seen many times. Its antigen is currently unknown. Deletions cut 2 bases from V and 0 bases from J, with 13 bases between. Per germline, CDR1 MDHEN and CDR2 SYDVKM. CDR3 length: 16 amino acids.

This clonotype was obtained from a woman between 18 and 30 years old with Graves' hyperthyroidism. The sequenced material came from blood. The gene calls are TRBV28 and TRBJ2-5; maybe TRBD2 (6 bases). For the CDR3, the DNA is TGTGCCAGCAGTTTAGGGACTCTTAACCACCAAGAGACCCAGTACTTC. Translated, it gives CASSLGTLNHQETQYF. Supplemented by reference TRBV28 and TRBJ2-5, the full variable domain reads DVKVTQSSRYLVKRTGEKVFLECVQDMDHENMFWYRQDPGLGLRLIYFSYDVKMKEKGDIPEGYSVSREKKERFSLILESASTNQTSMYLCASSLGTLNHQETQYFGPGTRLLVL.